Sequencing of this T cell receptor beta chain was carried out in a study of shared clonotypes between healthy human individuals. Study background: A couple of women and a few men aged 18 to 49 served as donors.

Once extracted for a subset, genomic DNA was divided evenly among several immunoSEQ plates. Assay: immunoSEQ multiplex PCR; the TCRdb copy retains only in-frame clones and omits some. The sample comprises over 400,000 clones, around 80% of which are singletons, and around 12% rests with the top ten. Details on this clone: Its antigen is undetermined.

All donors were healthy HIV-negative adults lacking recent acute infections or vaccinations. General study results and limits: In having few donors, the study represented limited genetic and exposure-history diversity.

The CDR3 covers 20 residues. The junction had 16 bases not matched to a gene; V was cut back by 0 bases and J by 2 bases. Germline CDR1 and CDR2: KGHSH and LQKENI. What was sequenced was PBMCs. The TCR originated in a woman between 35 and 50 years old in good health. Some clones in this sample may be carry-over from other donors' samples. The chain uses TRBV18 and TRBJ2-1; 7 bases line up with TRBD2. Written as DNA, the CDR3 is TGTGCCAGCTCACCACCTAGTAGTGGCGGGAGAAAGGGGCCCTACAATGAGCAGTTCTTC. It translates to CASSPPSSGGRKGPYNEQFF.